Each of the 9 T cell receptor beta chains below was sequenced from the same sample in a study of technical replicates of blood from several donors. Clones were read by immunoSEQ multiplex PCR, and TCRdb kept only the in-frame ones, dropping some. The sample holds approximately 81,000 clones; roughly four fifths are singletons and the top ten take 3% to 4.5%. Sequencing was carried out using PBMCs. The receptor set was obtained from a human donor in good health. Some clones in this sample may be carry-over from other donors' samples.

This chain connects TRBV7-9 to TRBJ2-5, with 14 bases aligning to TRBD2. V was pared by 5 bases and J by 0 bases, with 2 bases of the junction left unmatched. Germline V gene sequence: CDR1 SEHNR, CDR2 FQNEAQ (reference sequence). The CDR3 loop spans 16 amino acids. CDR3 nucleotides: TGTGCCAGCAGCCGGACTAGCGGGAGGAACCAAGAGACCCAGTACTTC. As protein: CASSRTSGRNQETQYF.

The V call is TRBV6-6, the J call TRBJ2-7; weak D call: TRBD1 (6 bases). Per the germline V gene, CDR1 is MNHNY and CDR2 is SVGAGI (reference sequence). The CDR3 has 16 amino acids. V was clipped by 0 bases and J by 6 bases, with 18 bases between them. Here the CDR3 DNA reads TGTGCCAGCAGTTACTCGTACAGGGCAATTTTGAGCGAGCAGTACTTC. This sequence encodes CASSYSYRAILSEQYF.

V usage is TRBV7-8 and J usage is TRBJ2-7; the match to TRBD2 covers 10 bases. There are 14 residues in the CDR3. Germline loops: CDR1 SGHVS, CDR2 FQNEAQ. V lost 4 bases and J lost 4; bases outside the gene matches: 4. This chain's CDR3 is CASSSTAGGYEQYF. The CDR3 DNA sequence: TGTGCCAGCAGCTCTACAGCGGGAGGGTACGAGCAGTACTTC.

The chain employs TRBV11-3 and TRBJ2-7, with 7 bases fitting TRBD2. V trimming: 4 bases; J trimming: 3 bases; junction bases outside the gene matches: 0. Germline V gene lookup returns CDR1 SGHNT and CDR2 YENEEA. The CDR3 totals 12 residues. The CDR3 protein is CASSSGGYEQYF. CDR3 nucleotide sequence: TGTGCCAGCAGCTCGGGGGGCTACGAGCAGTACTTC.

This clone was observed a handful of times. The V call is TRBV9, the J call TRBJ1-5; D is unresolved. CDR1 and CDR2 (germline): SGDLS, YYNGEE. V dropped 4 bases and J dropped 1 base, with 9 bases sitting between them. The CDR3 has 14 amino acids. CDR3 loop: CASSRGVSNQPQHF. In DNA, the CDR3 is TGTGCCAGCAGCCGAGGTGTAAGCAATCAGCCCCAGCATTTT.

The chain combines TRBV2 with TRBJ2-7; no definite D call. V lost 3 bases, J lost 3 bases, and 18 bases lay in between. CDR3 length equals 16 residues. CDR1 and CDR2 from the germline V gene are SNHLY and FYNNEI. The CDR3: CASSEIPQFSSYEQYF. CDR3 nucleotides: TGTGCCAGCAGTGAGATACCCCAATTTAGTAGCTACGAGCAGTACTTC. The entire variable domain, with the rest obtained from reference TRBV2 and TRBJ2-7, is as follows: EPEVTQTPSHQVTQMGQEVILRCVPISNHLYFYWYRQILGQKVEFLVSFYNNEISEKSEIFDDQFSVERPDGSNFTLKIRSTKLEDSAMYFCASSEIPQFSSYEQYFGPGTRLTVT.

The CDR3 region has the DNA TGCGCCAGCAGCCGCCTACCGGGTTATACCCTCTCTATCGATGGCTACACCTTC. Protein product: CASSRLPGYTLSIDGYTF. The rearrangement uses TRBV4-1 and TRBJ1-2, with D hard to call. This CDR3 region has 18 residues. Germline loops: CDR1 MGHRA, CDR2 YSYEKL. The V and J ends lost 4 bases and 6 bases respectively, with 27 bases between them.

V and J are TRBV29-1 and TRBJ1-1; 8 nucleotides line up with TRBD1. The V gene's germline CDR1 is SQVTM and CDR2 ANQGSEA. The CDR3 contains 12 residues. J was trimmed by 2 bases and V by 7 bases; bases with no gene match: 3. CDR3 nucleotides: TGCAGCGGGGGACAGGAAAACACTGAAGCTTTCTTT. Translating gives CSGGQENTEAFF.

In DNA form, the CDR3 reads TGTGCCAGCAGTCCTTCAAACCTACGCTCCTATAATTCACCCCTCCACTTT. Its protein product is CASSPSNLRSYNSPLHF. V usage is TRBV27 and J usage is TRBJ1-6; D not resolved. The CDR3 extends over 17 amino acids. Germline-derived CDR1 and CDR2 are MNHEY and SMNVEV (reference sequence). Trimming removed 5 bases from V and 0 bases from J, with 14 bases in between.